This TCR beta chain was sequenced for a study of molecular identifiers for immune sequencing clone quantification. TCRdb independently ran MiXCR on the PCR reads; one entry per CDR3 protein. The data show around 100,000 distinct CDR3 sequences, with around a third seen just once and around 3.9% held by the top ten. V was clipped by 5 bases and J by 0 bases, with 10 bases between them. Germline loops: CDR1 SEHNR, CDR2 FQNEAQ (reference sequence). The length of the CDR3 is 15 residues. This clonotype appeared many times. J is TRBJ1-4 and V is TRBV7-9; D not certain. Sequenced input: naive CD8+ T cells from blood, with Jurkat cell RNA spiked in. Subset in this sample: FACS-sorted CD8+CD4-CCR7+CD45RA+ naive T cells. The receptor was derived from a human donor in good health. Some libraries in this study had Jurkat cell RNA spiked in. The chain's CDR3 is CASSPTPATNEKLFF. CDR3 in DNA: TGTGCCAGCAGCCCGACACCTGCAACTAATGAAAAACTGTTTTTT.